This T cell receptor beta chain was sequenced for a study of shared clonotypes between healthy human individuals (dated by TCRdb to 2018 to 2020). At the level of the whole study: The cohort comprised two women and a few men aged 18 to 49 years. Leukapheresis yielded between about 0.9 and 8.9 billion PBMCs per donor. Different laboratories and diverse techniques were used to prepare libraries and sequence TCR repertoires, to increase sequencing depth and limit assay-specific biases. To estimate repertoire size and how much clonotypes are shared between individuals, the study performed deep sequencing of blood TCR repertoires from a few healthy adults. For each donor, CD4 naive and CD4 memory were each given three plates, CD8 naive was given two plates, and CD8 memory was given one plate.

The study at large found these results: The genetic and exposure-history diversity represented was limited by the small number of donors. Compared with non-shared clonotypes, clonotypes shared by all four sorted-subset donors had higher generation probabilities. Rarefaction of sorted-subset datasets indicated incomplete sequencing despite the large sequencing depth. About 4.5% of naive CD4, more than 3% of naive CD8, 2% to 2.5% of memory CD4, and around 0.42% of memory CD8 clonotypes were shared across several donors. Only blood was sampled, and tissue TCR repertoires likely differ from those in blood. Estimated clonotype richness was generally larger for naive than for memory subsets. Pairwise subsampling led to the expectation that sequencing depth would affect the degree of clonotype sharing among donors.

The germline ends are 16 bases apart after V is trimmed by 6 bases and J by 8 bases. There are 14 amino acids in the CDR3, from cysteine to phenylalanine inclusive. Only the CDR3 region is kept as DNA, spanning 42 bases read in frame from base 1. CDR1 and CDR2, looked up from the germline V gene (reference sequence), are SEHNR and FQNEAQ. Using the deep immunoSEQ assay, multiplex PCR amplified TCR CDR3 regions from genomic DNA. Extracted genomic DNA from each cell subset was spread evenly across all wells of several immunoSEQ 96-well plates, with each plate serving as a replicate. Each replicate PCR for sorted subsets received roughly 0.2 ug genomic DNA, equal to roughly 33,000 T cell genomes. The purified libraries were quantified using a Qubit 3.0 fluorometer, sized with a Bioanalyzer 2100, and then quantified again using the KAPA Library Quantification kit. Every immunoSEQ 96-well plate was sequenced on a dedicated single-read 150-cycle Illumina NextSeq 550 flow cell. Under the source paper's analysis protocol: Because the immunoSEQ output included only junctional sequences and no quality scores, the filtering could not be the same as the filtering used for full-length reads. Sequences were annotated with PyIR, a Python wrapper for IgBLAST v1.9, and V/J genes and CDR3 were assigned using IMGT germline references. Reads were removed for weak V/J assignments (E-value above 1e-6), missing CDR3, stop codons, out-of-frame junctions, or ambiguous translated residues. A V3J clonotype was defined by an identical inferred V gene, J gene, and CDR3 amino acid sequence. To compute the percentage overlap between repertoires, the number of shared unique clonotypes was divided by the size of the smaller repertoire. Richness of each repertoire was evaluated using RTK rarefaction, the Chao1 estimator, and Recon v2.1 estimates of unobserved clonotypes. OLGA was used to compute generation probabilities for all TCRbeta clonotypes that the gDNA method yielded from a handful of donors. TCRdb re-hosts the immuneACCESS table, in-frame sequences only. Its copies lack some clones; in the studies checked, an unresolved V gene accounts for under half of them, and the cause for the rest is not known. V and J calls and clone size are those listed in that table; D and trimming were worked out from the DNA. The sample data list millions of clones, and 95% of these were observed just once. More than 0.1% of the sample lies in the top ten.

The donors were healthy, HIV-negative adults with no recently reported acute infections or vaccinations. Every donor was a Caucasian adult living in Nashville, Tennessee, USA. CD4+ T cells were enriched by magnetic negative selection; naive cells were then positively selected on CD45RA, and the negative fraction formed the memory subset. Blood was obtained by leukapheresis, after which PBMCs were separated by Ficoll-Histopaque density gradient centrifugation and cryopreserved in liquid nitrogen vapor phase. Purity and quantity of every magnetically sorted T cell population were checked by analytical flow cytometry. Genomic DNA was isolated from each sorted fraction and quantified by UV absorbance on a Nanodrop 2000c. As for this clone: Its antigen is unknown. No quality values exist for individual bases; no much larger clone is one base distant.

The sequence is built from TRBV7-9 and TRBJ1-4, with TRBD1 perhaps the D gene, on 5 matching bases. This TCR was recovered from a young man in good health. Sequenced input: naive CD4+ T cells sorted from blood. Taken with the paper, the label for cell subset or site translates to: CD45RA+ positively selected. The CDR3 loop reads CASSPRGVGEKLFF. DNA sequence: TGTGCCAGCAGTCCCCGGGGGGTCGGCGAAAAACTGTTTTTT.